Presented here are 24 T cell receptor beta chains from one specimen sequenced in a study of blood T cell repertoires in COVID-19. Measured with immunoSEQ multiplex PCR; TCRdb has only the in-frame clones, and not every one. The sample shows roughly 90,000 clones, about 85% of them seen only once. The specimen was peripheral blood. Every receptor here comes from a human donor in a cohort sampled during active COVID-19.

The chain joins TRBV4-1 to TRBJ2-7, with 14 bases that match TRBD2. Germline V gene sequence: CDR1 MGHRA, CDR2 YSYEKL. The CDR3 sequence is 17 residues long. Trimming removed 4 bases from V and 4 bases from J; junction bases left unmatched: 9. Written as DNA, the CDR3 is TGCGCCAGCAGCCCTGGGACTAGCGGGAGTGGGGGGTACGAGCAGTACTTC. It yields the protein CASSPGTSGSGGYEQYF.

The J gene is TRBJ2-5, the V gene TRBV2, with TRBD2 matching over 13 bases. CDR1 is SNHLY, CDR2 FYNNEI, per germline. With V trimmed by 6 bases and J by 0 bases, 4 bases remained unmatched. The CDR3 length is 16 residues. The DNA of the CDR3 is TGTGCCAGCAGCCGACTAGCGGGGGGCGACCAAGAGACCCAGTACTTC. The encoded protein is CASSRLAGGDQETQYF.

The chain couples TRBV4-3 to TRBJ2-2; 7 nucleotides agree with TRBD2. The CDR3 length is 15 residues. Losses at the gene ends were 4 bases for V and 5 bases for J; bases not matched to a gene: 7. The germline V gene encodes CDR1 LGHNA and CDR2 YSLEER. The chain's CDR3 is CASSPRDYITGELFF. Written as DNA, the CDR3 is TGCGCCAGCAGCCCGCGGGACTATATTACCGGGGAGCTGTTTTTT.

The chain recombines TRBV4-2 with TRBJ2-1, with D tentatively TRBD2 (5 bases). Trimming took off 4 bases at V and 4 bases at J, with 17 bases between the two ends. The CDR3 extends over 16 amino acids. Per the germline V gene, CDR1 is LGHNA and CDR2 is YNFKEQ. The CDR3, as DNA: TGTGCCAGCAGCCTGACGGGGAATTTAATTTACAATGAGCAGTTCTTC. This sequence encodes CASSLTGNLIYNEQFF.

This chain connects TRBV10-3 to TRBJ2-5, with 7 bases fitting TRBD2. Germline CDR1 reads ENHRY; CDR2 reads SYGVKD. V was pared by 9 bases and J by 5 bases, with 12 bases of the junction left unmatched. The length of the CDR3 is 14 residues. CDR3 sequence (DNA): TGTGCCATTACCCGCGGACTAGAAGGGGAGACCCAGTACTTC. As protein: CAITRGLEGETQYF.

The chain employs TRBV28 and TRBJ2-1; D not resolved. The length of the CDR3 is 12 residues. V was shortened by 5 bases and J by 4 bases, with 6 bases between the two germline ends. Germline loops: CDR1 MDHEN, CDR2 SYDVKM. The DNA for the CDR3 is TGTGCCAGCAGTCTGTTATACAATGAGCAGTTCTTC. Translation: CASSLLYNEQFF.

The J gene is TRBJ2-2, the V gene TRBV30; unclear D gene. Trimming left V 5 bases short and J 0 bases short, with 7 bases between. The CDR3 is 13 amino acids. Germline V gives CDR1 GTSNPN, CDR2 SVGIG (reference sequence). The CDR3 loop reads CAWSPANTGELFF. For the CDR3, the DNA is TGTGCCTGGTCTCCCGCGAACACCGGGGAGCTGTTTTTT. The full variable domain, in which reference TRBV30 and TRBJ2-2 provide the parts outside the CDR3, is SQTIHQWPATLVQPVGSPLSLECTVEGTSNPNLYWYRQAAGRGLQLLFYSVGIGQISSEVPQNLSASRPQDRQFILSSKKLLLSDSGFYLCAWSPANTGELFFGEGSRLTVL.

V is TRBV6-5 and J is TRBJ2-2; 7 positions match TRBD1. This CDR3 region has 15 residues. Unmatched junction bases numbered 11, after V lost 6 bases and J lost 7 bases. Germline-derived CDR1 and CDR2 are MNHEY and SVGAGI. CDR3 amino acids: CASSPLGGGDGELFF. The CDR3, as DNA: TGTGCCAGCAGCCCCCTAGGGGGCGGTGACGGGGAGCTGTTTTTT.

The gene calls are TRBV19 and TRBJ2-7, with D possibly TRBD1 on 5 matching bases. This CDR3 comprises 13 residues. V was cut by 5 bases and J by 5 bases, with 13 bases left in between. Germline CDR1 reads LNHDA; CDR2 reads SQIVND (reference sequence). The DNA of the CDR3 is TGTGCCAGTAGTGCCAGGGTTTTGGACGAGCAGTACTTC. It specifies CASSARVLDEQYF.

The genes are TRBV7-2 and TRBJ2-3; 9 positions match TRBD2. Germline V gene sequence: CDR1 SGHTA, CDR2 FQGNSA. With 4 bases clipped from V and 4 bases from J, the junction kept 6 bases outside the gene matches. There are 15 residues in the CDR3. CDR3 region: CASSSLAGAPDTQYF. CDR3 nucleotide sequence: TGTGCCAGCAGCTCTTTAGCGGGGGCCCCAGATACGCAGTATTTT. Based on the CDR3 plus reference TRBV7-2 and TRBJ2-3, the full variable domain is GAGVSQSPSNKVTEKGKDVELRCDPISGHTALYWYRQSLGQGLEFLIYFQGNSAPDKSGLPSDRFSAERTGGSVSTLTIQRTQQEDSAVYLCASSSLAGAPDTQYFGPGTRLTVL.

A few counts support this clone. This rearrangement joins TRBV7-9 to TRBJ2-7, with a weak D call TRBD2 (5 bases). Per the germline V gene, CDR1 is SEHNR and CDR2 is FQNEAQ (reference sequence). The ends were cut back, 5 bases at V and 0 bases at J, with 14 bases in the middle. This CDR3 has 15 amino acids. The DNA of the CDR3 is TGTGCCAGCAGCGGACTCATTGGGAGCTCCTACGAGCAGTACTTC. Protein sequence: CASSGLIGSSYEQYF.

V gene TRBV11-1 combines with J gene TRBJ2-1; D possibly corresponds to TRBD1 (5 bases). With 6 bases removed from V and 5 bases from J, the gap between germline ends came to 11 bases. The CDR3 contains 13 residues. Germline V CDR1 and CDR2: SGHAT, FQDESV (reference sequence). CDR3 nucleotides: TGTGCCAGCAGTCTCGGACATGACAATGAGCAGTTCTTC. Translating gives CASSLGHDNEQFF.

The chain joins TRBV5-1 to TRBJ2-5; 11 bases agree with TRBD1. With V trimmed by 5 bases and J by 5 bases, 8 bases remained unmatched. Per germline, CDR1 SGHRS and CDR2 YFSETQ. The length of the CDR3 is 15 residues. CDR3 in amino acids: CASSTGQGAQETQYF. The DNA of the CDR3 is TGCGCCAGCAGTACCGGACAGGGGGCGCAGGAGACCCAGTACTTC. The full variable domain, with the rest looked up from reference TRBV5-1 and TRBJ2-5, is KAGVTQTPRYLIKTRGQQVTLSCSPISGHRSVSWYQQTPGQGLQFLFEYFSETQRNKGNFPGRFSGRQFSNSRSEMNVSTLELGDSALYLCASSTGQGAQETQYFGPGTRLLVL.

This chain joins TRBV29-1 and TRBJ1-3; D remains ambiguous. The CDR3 is made up of 14 amino acids. Between the trimmed V and J ends, which lost 4 bases and 0 bases, there was a span of 10 bases. Germline lookup yields CDR1 SQVTM and CDR2 ANQGSEA. The CDR3 spells CSVASGFSGNTIYF. CDR3 DNA: TGCAGCGTTGCCTCCGGGTTCTCTGGAAACACCATATATTTT.

The chain carries TRBV7-2 and TRBJ2-6; 8 bases match TRBD2. The CDR3 is 15 amino acids. Germline V lookup: CDR1 SGHTA, CDR2 FQGNSA. With 6 bases clipped from V and 7 bases from J, the junction kept 8 bases outside the gene matches. The CDR3 region has the DNA TGTGCCAGCAGGACGGGAGGGAGTGTAGCCAACGTCCTGACTTTC. Its translation: CASRTGGSVANVLTF. Variable domain in full (rest from reference TRBV7-2 and TRBJ2-6): GAGVSQSPSNKVTEKGKDVELRCDPISGHTALYWYRQSLGQGLEFLIYFQGNSAPDKSGLPSDRFSAERTGGSVSTLTIQRTQQEDSAVYLCASRTGGSVANVLTFGAGSRLTVL.

The chain couples TRBV5-5 to TRBJ2-1; 10 nucleotides align to TRBD2. The CDR3 covers 16 residues. CDR1 and CDR2 (germline): SGHKS, YYEKEE (reference sequence). Losses at the gene ends were 5 bases for V and 5 bases for J; bases not matched to a gene: 10. The CDR3 DNA is TGTGCCAGCAGTAGTGGCGGGACTAGCGTTCACAATGAGCAGTTCTTC. Protein: CASSSGGTSVHNEQFF.

The chain uses TRBV27 and TRBJ2-7; D not resolved. The CDR3 consists of 16 residues. V was shortened by 7 bases and J by 2 bases, with 21 bases between the two germline ends. Germline V gene sequence: CDR1 MNHEY, CDR2 SMNVEV (reference sequence). CDR3 coding DNA: TGTGCCAGCACTCCCCGGTACAGAGAAATAACCTACGAGCAGTACTTC. Encoded protein: CASTPRYREITYEQYF.

The V gene is TRBV2, the J gene TRBJ2-1; D is undetermined. This CDR3 is 13 amino acids long. Looked up from germline, CDR1 is SNHLY and CDR2 is FYNNEI. V lost 4 bases and J lost 4, with 8 bases in between. This CDR3 is CASSARRYNEQFF. DNA of the CDR3: TGTGCCAGCAGTGCCCGCAGGTACAATGAGCAGTTCTTC.

The rearrangement links TRBV7-3 to TRBJ2-7; maybe TRBD1 (5 bases). Germline V gene data show CDR1 as SGHTA and CDR2 as FQGTGA. The CDR3 sequence is 13 residues long. The V end was cut by 3 bases, the J end by 4 bases, with 10 bases between. The CDR3 DNA is TGTGCCAGCAGCTTGGGGCCCCTATACGAGCAGTACTTC. Translating it yields CASSLGPLYEQYF.

The table lists this clone with a count of one. CDR3 in amino acids: CASSRKTASYGYTF. As DNA, the CDR3 is TGTGCCAGTAGTCGAAAGACAGCCTCTTATGGCTACACCTTC. This chain connects TRBV19 to TRBJ1-2, with D perhaps TRBD1 (5 bases). With 5 bases removed from V and 5 bases from J, the gap between germline ends came to 15 bases. Germline assignment: CDR1 LNHDA and CDR2 SQIVND (reference sequence). CDR3 length: 14 residues.

This chain uses TRBV3-1 (or the pseudogene TRBV3-2) with TRBJ1-1; maybe TRBD1 (6 bases). CDR1 and CDR2 from the germline V gene are LGHDT and YNNKEL (reference sequence). Between the trimmed V and J ends, which lost 6 bases and 7 bases, there was a span of 18 bases. This CDR3 comprises 14 residues. CDR3 bases: TGTGCCAGCAGTCTCCAACCTACGACAGGTGAAGCTTTCTTT. It specifies CASSLQPTTGEAFF.

This clone was counted between two and nine times. The chain carries TRBV7-2 and TRBJ2-1, with TRBD1 as a possible D gene (5 bases). In germline, CDR1 is SGHTA, CDR2 FQGNSA. V lost 6 bases and J lost 9, with 15 bases in between. The CDR3 contains 13 residues. The CDR3 protein is CASSQKIQGEQFF. DNA of the CDR3: TGTGCCAGCAGTCAAAAAATCCAGGGTGAGCAGTTCTTC.

This chain links TRBV4-2 with TRBJ2-7, with a possible D match to TRBD2 (6 bases). V was trimmed by 4 bases and J by 3 bases, leaving 16 bases between them. The CDR3 is made up of 15 amino acids. From germline, CDR1 is LGHNA and CDR2 YNFKEQ. The CDR3 region has the DNA TGTGCCAGCAGCCGCACGGGAGAAGGCGGCTACGAGCAGTACTTC. This translates into CASSRTGEGGYEQYF.

This chain connects TRBV11-3 to TRBJ2-7; TRBD2 agrees at 9 bases. Germline CDR1 is SGHNT and CDR2 is YENEEA. J lost 3 bases, V lost 2 bases, and 11 bases had no gene match. CDR3 length equals 17 residues. The DNA for the CDR3 is TGTGCCAGCAGCTTAAGAGGCGGCCTAGCGGGGAGCTACGAGCAGTACTTC. This encodes CASSLRGGLAGSYEQYF.